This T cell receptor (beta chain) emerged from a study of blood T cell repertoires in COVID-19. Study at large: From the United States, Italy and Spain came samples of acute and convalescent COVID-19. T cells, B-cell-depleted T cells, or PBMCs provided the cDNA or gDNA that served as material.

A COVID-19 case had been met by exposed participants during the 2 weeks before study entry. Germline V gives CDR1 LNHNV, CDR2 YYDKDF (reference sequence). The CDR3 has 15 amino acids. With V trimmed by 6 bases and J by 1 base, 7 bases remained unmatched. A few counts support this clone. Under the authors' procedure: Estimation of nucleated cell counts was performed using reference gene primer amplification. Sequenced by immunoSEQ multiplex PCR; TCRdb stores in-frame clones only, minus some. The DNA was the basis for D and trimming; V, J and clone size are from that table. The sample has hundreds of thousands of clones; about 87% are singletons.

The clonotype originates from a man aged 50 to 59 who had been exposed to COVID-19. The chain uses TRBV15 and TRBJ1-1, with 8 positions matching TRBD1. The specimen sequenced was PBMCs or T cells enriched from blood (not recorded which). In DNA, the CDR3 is TGTGCCACCAGGAGAAACAGGGGGGGGAACACTGAAGCTTTCTTT. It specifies CATRRNRGGNTEAFF.